This T cell receptor (beta chain) was captured in a study of long-term antiretroviral therapy in people with HIV. J was trimmed by 7 bases and V by 7 bases; bases with no gene match: 6. The germline gives CDR1 LNHDA, CDR2 SQIVND (reference sequence). The CDR3 length is 13 residues. The libraries were made with immunoSEQ v3.0 at survey level. Using immunoSEQ multiplex PCR, the repertoire was profiled, and TCRdb retains in-frame clones only, with some absent. This table holds 45,000 to 50,000 clones, around 80% found once. The clonotype comes from a woman younger than 30 with HIV. Sequences were derived from unsorted PBMCs, sampled 0.8 years after starting antiretroviral therapy. The chain has TRBV19 and TRBJ2-4; 8 bases map to TRBD1. DNA for the CDR3: TGTGCCAGTACCAGACAGGGGTCGAACATTCAGTACTTC. Amino acids: CASTRQGSNIQYF.